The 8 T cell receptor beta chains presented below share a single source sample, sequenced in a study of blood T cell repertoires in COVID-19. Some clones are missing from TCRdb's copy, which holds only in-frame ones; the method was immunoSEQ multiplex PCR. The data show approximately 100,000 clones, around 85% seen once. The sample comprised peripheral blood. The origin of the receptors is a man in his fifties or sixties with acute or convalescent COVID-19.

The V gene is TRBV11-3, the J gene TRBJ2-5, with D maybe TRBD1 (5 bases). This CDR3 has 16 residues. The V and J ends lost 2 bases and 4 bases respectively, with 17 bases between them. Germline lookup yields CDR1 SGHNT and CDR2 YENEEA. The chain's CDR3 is CASSLLAGKGGETQYF. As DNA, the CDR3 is TGTGCCAGCAGCTTACTTGCAGGGAAGGGCGGAGAGACCCAGTACTTC. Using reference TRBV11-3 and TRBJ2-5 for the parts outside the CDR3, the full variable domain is EAGVVQSPRYKIIEKKQPVAFWCNPISGHNTLYWYLQNLGQGPELLIRYENEEAVDDSQLPKDRFSAERLKGVDSTLKIQPAELGDSAVYLCASSLLAGKGGETQYFGPGTRLLVL.

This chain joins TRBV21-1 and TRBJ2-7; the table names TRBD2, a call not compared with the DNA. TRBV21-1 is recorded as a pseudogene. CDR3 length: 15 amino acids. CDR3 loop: CASSNPGLAIYEQYF. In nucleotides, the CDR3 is TGTGCCAGCAGCAATCCGGGACTAGCGATCTACGAGCAGTACTTC.

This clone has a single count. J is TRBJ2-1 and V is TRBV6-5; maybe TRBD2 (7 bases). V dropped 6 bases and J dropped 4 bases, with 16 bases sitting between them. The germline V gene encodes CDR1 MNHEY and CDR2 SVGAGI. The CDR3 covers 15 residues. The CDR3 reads CASRNRGAGYNEQFF. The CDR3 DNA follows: TGTGCCAGCAGGAATCGGGGGGCCGGGTACAATGAGCAGTTCTTC.

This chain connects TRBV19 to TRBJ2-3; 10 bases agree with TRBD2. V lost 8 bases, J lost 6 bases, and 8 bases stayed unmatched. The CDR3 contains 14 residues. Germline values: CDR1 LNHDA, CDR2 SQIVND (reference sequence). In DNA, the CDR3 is TGTGCCAGTTGTCTGGCTAGCGGGAGTGATACGCAGTATTTT. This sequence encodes CASCLASGSDTQYF.

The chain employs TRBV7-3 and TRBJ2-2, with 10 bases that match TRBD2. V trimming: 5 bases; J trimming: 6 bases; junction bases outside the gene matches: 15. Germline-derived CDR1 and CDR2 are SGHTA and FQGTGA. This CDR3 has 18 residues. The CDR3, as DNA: TGTGCCAGCAGCCCAGTACTAGCGGGAACCCCTGGGGCCGGGGAGCTGTTTTTT. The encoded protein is CASSPVLAGTPGAGELFF. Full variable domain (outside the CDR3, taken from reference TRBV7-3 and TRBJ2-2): GAGVSQTPSNKVTEKGKYVELRCDPISGHTALYWYRQSLGQGPEFLIYFQGTGAADDSGLPNDRFFAVRPEGSVSTLKIQRTERGDSAVYLCASSPVLAGTPGAGELFFGEGSRLTVL.

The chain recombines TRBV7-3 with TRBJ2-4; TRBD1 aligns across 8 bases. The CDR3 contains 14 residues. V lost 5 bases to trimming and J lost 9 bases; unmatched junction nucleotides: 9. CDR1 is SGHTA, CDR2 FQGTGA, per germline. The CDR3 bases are TGTGCCAGCAGCCCATACGACAGGGGCGGCATTCAGTACTTC. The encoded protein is CASSPYDRGGIQYF.

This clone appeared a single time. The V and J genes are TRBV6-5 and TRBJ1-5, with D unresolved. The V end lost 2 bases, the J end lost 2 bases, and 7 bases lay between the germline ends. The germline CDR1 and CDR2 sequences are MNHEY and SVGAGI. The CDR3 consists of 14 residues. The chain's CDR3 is CASSYLGGNQPQHF. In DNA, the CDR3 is TGTGCCAGCAGTTACCTCGGTGGCAATCAGCCCCAGCATTTT.

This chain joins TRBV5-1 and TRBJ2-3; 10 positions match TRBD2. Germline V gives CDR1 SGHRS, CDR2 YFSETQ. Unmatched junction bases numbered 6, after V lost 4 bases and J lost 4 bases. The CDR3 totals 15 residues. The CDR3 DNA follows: TGCGCCAGCAGCCTTCTAGCGGGAGCGGCAGATACGCAGTATTTT. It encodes CASSLLAGAADTQYF.